What follows are 24 T cell receptor beta chains derived from one specimen sequenced in a study of T cells in Graves' hyperthyroidism and ophthalmopathy. Authors of the study amplified TCR beta CDR3 regions from RNA transcripts. Primed by the HTBI set, a first-round RT-PCR was run on the TCR CDR3. In TCRdb, the multiplex PCR reads were re-called with MiXCR into one record per CDR3 protein. The sample has approximately 400,000 distinct CDR3 sequences; about a fifth are singletons. Specimen: blood. The receptors originated from a woman aged 18-29 years with Graves' hyperthyroidism.

In this sample, this clonotype turned up many times. J is TRBJ2-2 and V is TRBV7-8; 7 bases align to TRBD1. This CDR3 has 16 residues. The germline V gene has CDR1 SGHVS and CDR2 FQNEAQ. J lost 0 bases, V lost 5 bases, and 6 bases had no gene match. The CDR3 DNA reads as TGTGCCAGCAGCGGGCGGACAGGTCCGAACACCGGGGAGCTGTTTTTT. It is translated as CASSGRTGPNTGELFF.

In this sample, this clonotype turned up a few times. One junction end does not reproduce the germline sequence, and a read error may be involved. The rearrangement joins TRBV5-4 to TRBJ2-4; D possibly corresponds to TRBD1 (5 bases). The CDR3 extends over 16 amino acids. Germline CDR1 and CDR2: SGHNT and YYREEE (reference sequence). CDR3 bases: TGTGCAAGCACGTCTCGTGACAGACTAGCCAAAAACATTCAGTACTTC. Translated, it gives CASTSRDRLAKNIQYF.

A few counts support this clonotype. The chain couples TRBV2 to TRBJ2-5; 9 positions match TRBD1. The germline V gene encodes CDR1 SNHLY and CDR2 FYNNEI. Unmatched junction bases numbered 10, after V lost 6 bases and J lost 5 bases. The CDR3 loop spans 15 amino acids. CDR3 in amino acids: CASSLRDRVGETQYF. Written as DNA, the CDR3 is TGTGCCAGCAGCCTCCGGGACAGGGTTGGGGAGACCCAGTACTTC.

Ten or more counts support this clonotype. The rearrangement uses TRBV4-1 and TRBJ1-1; possibly TRBD1 for D (5 bases). The CDR3 contains 15 residues. Germline V gene lookup returns CDR1 MGHRA and CDR2 YSYEKL. V was shortened by 1 base and J by 4 bases, with 13 bases between the two germline ends. CDR3 in amino acids: CASSQVAGVPTEAFF. The CDR3 nucleotides read TGCGCCAGCAGCCAAGTTGCGGGGGTCCCCACTGAAGCTTTCTTT.

At least ten counts were recorded for this clonotype. The genes are TRBV5-1 and TRBJ2-7; D is tentatively TRBD1 or TRBD2 (5 bases each). The V gene lost 6 bases and the J gene lost 0 bases, with 16 bases spanning the gap. This CDR3 contains 15 residues. Per the germline V gene, CDR1 is SGHRS and CDR2 is YFSETQ. The CDR3 is CASTLDGTSSYEQYF. For the CDR3, the DNA is TGCGCCAGCACCCTGGACGGGACGAGCTCCTACGAGCAGTACTTC. The full variable domain, completed using reference TRBV5-1 and TRBJ2-7, is KAGVTQTPRYLIKTRGQQVTLSCSPISGHRSVSWYQQTPGQGLQFLFEYFSETQRNKGNFPGRFSGRQFSNSRSEMNVSTLELGDSALYLCASTLDGTSSYEQYFGPGTRLTVT.

This clonotype has a handful of counts. V and J are TRBV20-1 and TRBJ2-2, with 8 bases matching TRBD1. Germline V CDR1 and CDR2: DFQATT, SNEGSKA (reference sequence). The CDR3 is made up of 15 amino acids. V was pared by 6 bases and J by 4 bases, with 10 bases of the junction left unmatched. In DNA form, the CDR3 reads TGCAGTGCCGGTGTAACAGGGGGAGGCACCGGGGAGCTGTTTTTT. It specifies CSAGVTGGGTGELFF.

This rearrangement joins TRBV6-5 to TRBJ1-2; perhaps TRBD1 as D (6 bases). Per the germline V gene, CDR1 is MNHEY and CDR2 is SVGAGI. The length of the CDR3 is 15 residues. Trimming removed 0 bases at V and 8 bases at J, with 16 bases between. The CDR3 is CASSYSQGALTGYTF. DNA for the CDR3: TGTGCCAGCAGTTACTCACAGGGAGCCTTGACCGGCTACACCTTC.

The sample holds a few counts of this clonotype. One base away lies a much larger clone, so this may be a sequencing read error. This chain connects TRBV30 to TRBJ1-2, with no clear D. This CDR3 spans 10 amino acids. The germline V gene has CDR1 GTSNPN and CDR2 SVGIG (reference sequence). The CDR3 region is CAWREGGHTF. Here the CDR3 DNA reads TGTGCCTGGCGTGAAGGTGGCCACACCTTC. The full variable domain, with the rest looked up from reference TRBV30 and TRBJ1-2, is SQTIHQWPATLVQPVGSPLSLECTVEGTSNPNLYWYRQAAGRGLQLLFYSVGIGQISSEVPQNLSASRPQDRQFILSSKKLLLSDSGFYLCAWREGGHTFGSGTRLTVV.

Many counts were recorded for this clonotype. The chain carries TRBV18 and TRBJ1-5; the D is unclear. The V and J ends lost 3 bases and 4 bases respectively, with 7 bases between them. Germline CDR1 reads KGHSH; CDR2 reads LQKENI. The length of the CDR3 is 13 residues. CDR3 bases: TGTGCCAGCTCACCTGAGATGAATCAGCCCCAGCATTTT. It yields the protein CASSPEMNQPQHF.

This clonotype showed up many times. CDR3 DNA sequence: TGTGCCATCCCGAGGAGTACCTACGAGCAGTACTTC. This sequence encodes CAIPRSTYEQYF. The chain recombines TRBV9 with TRBJ2-7; D is ambiguous. The CDR3 contains 12 residues. Trimming pared 9 bases from V and 2 bases from J, leaving 12 bases between. The germline gives CDR1 SGDLS, CDR2 YYNGEE.

This clonotype was picked up a small number of times. V is TRBV4-1 and J is TRBJ1-2; TRBD1 agrees at 11 bases. Germline CDR1 MGHRA, CDR2 YSYEKL. The CDR3 runs 15 residues. Trimming cost V 4 bases and J 6 bases; bases outside gene matches: 7. The CDR3, as DNA: TGCGCCAGCAGCCCCTCGGACAGGGGGCATGATGGCTACACCTTC. Translation gives CASSPSDRGHDGYTF.

This clonotype was counted ten times or more. The genes are TRBV11-2 and TRBJ2-5; the D is unclear. Germline CDR1 and CDR2: SGHAT and FQNNGV. The V end was cut by 5 bases, the J end by 5 bases, with 9 bases between. CDR3 length: 12 amino acids. CDR3 region: CASSRNRETQYF. The DNA for the CDR3 is TGTGCCAGCAGCCGAAATAGGGAGACCCAGTACTTC.

This clonotype was observed at least ten times. This chain uses TRBV2 with TRBJ1-1; 7 nucleotides line up with TRBD1. CDR3 size: 16 residues. The V and J ends lost 3 bases and 0 bases, in that order; junction bases with no gene match: 7. Looked up from germline, CDR1 is SNHLY and CDR2 is FYNNEI. The CDR3 coding sequence is TGTGCCAGCAGTGAGGAGGACAGGCGAATGAACACTGAAGCTTTCTTT. This sequence encodes CASSEEDRRMNTEAFF.

This clonotype was detected ten times or more. The chain combines TRBV20-1 with TRBJ2-7; tentatively, D is TRBD2 (7 bases). Trimming removed 6 bases at V and 0 bases at J, with 18 bases between. The CDR3 covers 15 residues. Germline V gene sequence: CDR1 DFQATT, CDR2 SNEGSKA (reference sequence). CDR3 residues: CSAGGPDPGSYEQYF. The CDR3 DNA is TGCAGTGCCGGGGGGCCTGACCCAGGCTCCTACGAGCAGTACTTC.

To note about this clonotype: At one boundary the junction diverges from the germline segment, which might be a read error. This rearrangement joins TRBV27 to TRBJ1-5, with D tentatively TRBD1 (6 bases). Germline loops: CDR1 MNHEY, CDR2 SMNVEV (reference sequence). CDR3 length: 17 amino acids. The CDR3 protein is CASSSLSGGGANQPRHF. The CDR3 nucleotides read TGTGCCAGCAGCTCTTTGTCGGGGGGGGGGGCCAATCAGCCCCGGCATTTT.

The sample holds many counts of this clonotype. The CDR3 spells CASSEQSGYTF. CDR3 nucleotides: TGTGCCAGCAGCGAACAATCTGGCTACACCTTC. The genes are TRBV5-5 and TRBJ1-2; no reliable D call. Germline values: CDR1 SGHKS, CDR2 YYEKEE (reference sequence). The CDR3 contains 11 residues. Trimming pared 4 bases from V and 7 bases from J, leaving 8 bases between.

The J gene is TRBJ2-5, the V gene TRBV3-1; D might be TRBD1 or TRBD2, each matching 6 bases. This CDR3 has 17 residues. The V end was cut by 2 bases, the J end by 4 bases, with 20 bases between. Germline V gives CDR1 LGHDT, CDR2 YNNKEL (reference sequence). As DNA, the CDR3 is TGTGCCAGCAGCCAAATGCGGGACCGGGGGCGCGGAGAGACCCAGTACTTC. Its protein is CASSQMRDRGRGETQYF.

This clonotype was counted between two and nine times. This chain joins TRBV12-3 or TRBV12-4 and TRBJ1-2; possibly TRBD1 for D (5 bases). The ends were cut back, 7 bases at V and 3 bases at J, with 15 bases in the middle. CDR3 length equals 14 residues. As DNA, the CDR3 is TGTGCCAGCACTCCCGCATGGGGGTACTATGGCTACACCTTC. As protein: CASTPAWGYYGYTF.

This clonotype was recorded only once. This sequence joins TRBV10-3 and TRBJ2-7, with D tentatively TRBD2 (6 bases). The CDR3 is 15 amino acids. Germline V lookup: CDR1 ENHRY, CDR2 SYGVKD. V shed 10 bases and J shed 5 bases, with 24 bases lying between them. The chain's CDR3 is CATNPVRGRVDEQYF. CDR3 bases: TGTGCCACCAACCCCGTGCGGGGCAGAGTAGACGAGCAGTACTTC.

The table lists this clonotype with many counts. This sequence joins TRBV6-5 and TRBJ1-5, with D maybe TRBD1 (5 bases). Germline CDR1 and CDR2: MNHEY and SVGAGI. The CDR3 is 14 amino acids. Trimming stripped 2 bases from V and 2 bases from J, with 7 bases between. The CDR3 bases are TGTGCCAGCAGTTACGGGGGGGGCAATCAGCCCCAGCATTTT. Its protein is CASSYGGGNQPQHF.

This clonotype was counted a few times. A much bigger clone sits one base away, suggesting this may be a read error. This chain links TRBV12-3 or TRBV12-4 with TRBJ2-5, with D uncertain. CDR3 size: 13 residues. Trimming stripped 4 bases from V and 0 bases from J, with 6 bases between. CDR3 loop: CASSYSDQETQYF. CDR3 coding DNA: TGTGCCAGCAGTTACAGCGACCAAGAGACCCAGTACTTC.

This clonotype has a handful of counts. The V gene is TRBV2, the J gene TRBJ2-5, with 10 positions matching TRBD2. The CDR3 is made up of 14 amino acids. J was trimmed by 5 bases and V by 5 bases; bases with no gene match: 5. CDR1 SNHLY and CDR2 FYNNEI come from the germline V gene. Here the CDR3 DNA reads TGTGCCAGCAGTTCAGCGGGGGGGAAGGAGACCCAGTACTTC. This gives the protein CASSSAGGKETQYF. Full variable domain (remainder filled in from reference TRBV2 and TRBJ2-5): EPEVTQTPSHQVTQMGQEVILRCVPISNHLYFYWYRQILGQKVEFLVSFYNNEISEKSEIFDDQFSVERPDGSNFTLKIRSTKLEDSAMYFCASSSAGGKETQYFGPGTRLLVL.

This clonotype turned up a few times. The V and J genes are TRBV30 and TRBJ1-5, with 8 nucleotides matching TRBD1. The germline V gene encodes CDR1 GTSNPN and CDR2 SVGIG (reference sequence). The CDR3 has 17 amino acids. Losses at the gene ends were 0 bases for V and 0 bases for J; bases not matched to a gene: 7. CDR3 region: CAWSVGRGPISNQPQHF. The CDR3 nucleotides read TGTGCCTGGAGTGTCGGCAGGGGGCCTATTAGCAATCAGCCCCAGCATTTT.

This clonotype was seen ten or more times. This CDR3 is CASSGRGSLNTEAFF. The DNA for the CDR3 is TGCGCCAGCAGCGGAAGAGGGTCCCTGAACACTGAAGCTTTCTTT. The chain uses TRBV5-1 and TRBJ1-1; D remains ambiguous. This CDR3 region has 15 residues. The V gene lost 4 bases and the J gene lost 0 bases, with 13 bases spanning the gap. Germline lookup yields CDR1 SGHRS and CDR2 YFSETQ.